The T cell receptor (beta chain) described here comes from a study of blood T cell repertoires in COVID-19 (dated by TCRdb to 2020 to 2021). In terms of the full investigation: Collaborator samples came from the United States, Italy and Spain and covered acute and convalescent phases of COVID-19. The prospective study material was composed of cDNA or gDNA derived from T cells, B-cell-depleted T cells, or PBMCs. Subjects who had been exposed to COVID-19, were actively infected with it, or had recovered from it provided the deeply sampled blood TCRbeta repertoires that made up the dataset. The repertoires were released in a freely available public database meant as a resource for research on the immune response to SARS-CoV-2. Samples were obtained from the ongoing ImmuneRACE study (first 160 participants) and from 1,254 subjects provided by 6 global collaborators. Sample metadata almost always included a de-identified subject ID, COVID-19 status, age in years and sex. HLA class I and class II types, where available, came from metadata supplied by the sample provider rather than from assay-based typing.

In Seattle, one collaborating source enrolled patients while the infection was active and tracked those patients longitudinally over the course of disease. Collaborating institutions collected whole blood in K2EDTA tubes following their own protocols. For TCRbeta analysis, collaborators shipped samples as frozen whole blood, isolated PBMCs, or DNA extracted from either of those sample types. CDR1 and CDR2 are read off the germline V gene as MNHEY and SVGAGI. The CDR3 holds 11 amino acids from the cysteine to the phenylalanine. The read is trimmed to its CDR3 DNA, 33 bases read in frame from base 1. Note on this clone: No cognate antigen has been identified for it. One end of the junction does not line up with germline, which may come from a read error.

General conclusions and limits of the study: The amount of clinical and demographic metadata varied by source and participant and was provided uncurated.

TCRbeta CDR3 regions were amplified from genomic DNA using the immunoSEQ Assay, a bias-controlled multiplex PCR. Under the source paper's analysis protocol: Within the assay, amplification of reference gene primers was used to estimate how many nucleated cells each sample contained. To quantify the absolute abundance of each unique TCRbeta CDR3 rearrangement, sequence reads were collapsed and filtered. For each sample, productive Simpson clonality was calculated as the square root of Simpson's diversity index across productive rearrangements. The source is immuneACCESS, and TCRdb retained only in-frame sequences with V and J called. Part of the clones is not carried over; for the studies checked, unresolved V genes explain less than half of this, and the remainder is unexplained. That table gives V, J and clone size, and the DNA gave D and trimming. The sample table contains some 520,000 clones; only one count was recorded for 89% of them. Of the sample, around 0.95% falls within the top ten clones.

Sequenced: peripheral blood. The clonotype originates from a man in his late teens or twenties with COVID-19, enrolled during active disease. Recombination connected TRBV6-5 to TRBJ2-4; TRBD2 is a possible D gene, resting on 5 matching bases. This receptor carries the CDR3 CASTGGNIQYF. The nucleotide sequence is TGTGCAAGCACGGGCGGGAACATTCAGTACTTC.